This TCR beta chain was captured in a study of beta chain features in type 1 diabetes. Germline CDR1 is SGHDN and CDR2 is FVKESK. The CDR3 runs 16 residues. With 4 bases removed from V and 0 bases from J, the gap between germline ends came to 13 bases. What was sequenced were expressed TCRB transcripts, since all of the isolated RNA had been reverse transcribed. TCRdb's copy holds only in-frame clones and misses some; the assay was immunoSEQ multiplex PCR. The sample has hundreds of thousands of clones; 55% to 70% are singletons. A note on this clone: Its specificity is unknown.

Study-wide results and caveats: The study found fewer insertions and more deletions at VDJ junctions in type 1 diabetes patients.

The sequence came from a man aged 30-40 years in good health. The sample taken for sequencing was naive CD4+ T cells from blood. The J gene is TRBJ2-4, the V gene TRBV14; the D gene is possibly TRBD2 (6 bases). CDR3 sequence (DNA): TGTGCCAGCAGCCCCGCGGGGACCCTAGCCAAAAACATTCAGTACTTC. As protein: CASSPAGTLAKNIQYF.